This T cell receptor beta chain was found in a study of blood T cell repertoires in COVID-19. Study as a whole: The cDNA or gDNA used as material had been derived from T cells, B-cell-depleted T cells, or PBMCs.

This clone has more than one count but fewer than ten. As handled by the study authors: Estimated nucleated cell counts came from reference gene primer amplification. Here immunoSEQ multiplex PCR was the method, and the copy in TCRdb shows in-frame clones only, minus some. The D gene and trimming were derived from the DNA, and the V and J assignments and clone size from that table. The data hold over 60,000 clones, with around 77% observed a single time. V was shortened by 0 bases and J by 9 bases, with 13 bases between the two germline ends. The CDR3 loop spans 14 amino acids. Germline V CDR1 and CDR2: SGHKS, YYEKEE (reference sequence).

The V gene is TRBV5-5, the J gene TRBJ2-1, with D possibly matching TRBD2 (6 bases). Sequencing used peripheral blood. This TCR was recovered from a man at least 80 years old with active or convalescent COVID-19. The CDR3 loop reads CASSLDGGAGEQFF. The CDR3 DNA is TGTGCCAGCAGCTTGGATGGGGGAGCGGGTGAGCAGTTCTTC.